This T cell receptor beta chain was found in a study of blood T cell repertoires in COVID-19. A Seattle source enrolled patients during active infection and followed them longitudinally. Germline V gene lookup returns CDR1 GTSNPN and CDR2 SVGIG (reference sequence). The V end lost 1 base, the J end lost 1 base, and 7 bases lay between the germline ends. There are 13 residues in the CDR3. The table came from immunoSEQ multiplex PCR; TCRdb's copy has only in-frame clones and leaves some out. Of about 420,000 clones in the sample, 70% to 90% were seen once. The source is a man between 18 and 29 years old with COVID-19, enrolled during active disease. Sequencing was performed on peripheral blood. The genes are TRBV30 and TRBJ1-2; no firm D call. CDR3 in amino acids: CAWSGGVNYGYTF. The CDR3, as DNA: TGTGCCTGGAGTGGCGGGGTTAACTATGGCTACACCTTC.